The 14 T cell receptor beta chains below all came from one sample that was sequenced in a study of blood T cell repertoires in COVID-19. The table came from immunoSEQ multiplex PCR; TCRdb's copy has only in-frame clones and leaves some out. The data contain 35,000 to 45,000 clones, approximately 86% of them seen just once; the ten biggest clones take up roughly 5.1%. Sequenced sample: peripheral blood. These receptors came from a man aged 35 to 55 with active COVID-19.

The CDR3 DNA sequence: TGTGCCAGCAGGGACCAGGGTCGCAATCAGCCCCAGCATTTT. Its protein is CASRDQGRNQPQHF. The rearrangement uses TRBV27 and TRBJ1-5; the D gene is possibly TRBD1 (5 bases). Germline V gives CDR1 MNHEY, CDR2 SMNVEV (reference sequence). CDR3 length equals 14 residues. The V gene lost 6 bases and the J gene lost 2 bases, with 11 bases spanning the gap.

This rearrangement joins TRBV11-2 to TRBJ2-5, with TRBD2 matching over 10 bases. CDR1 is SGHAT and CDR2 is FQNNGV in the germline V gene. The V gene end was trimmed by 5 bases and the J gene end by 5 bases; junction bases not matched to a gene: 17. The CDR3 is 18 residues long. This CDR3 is CASSPSQASGRFRETQYF. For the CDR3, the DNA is TGTGCCAGCAGCCCCTCCCAGGCTAGCGGGAGATTCCGGGAGACCCAGTACTTC.

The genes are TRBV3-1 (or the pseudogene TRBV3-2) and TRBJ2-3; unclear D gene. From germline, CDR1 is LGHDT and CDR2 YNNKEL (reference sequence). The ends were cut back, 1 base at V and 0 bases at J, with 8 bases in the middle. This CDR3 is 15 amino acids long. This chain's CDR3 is CASSQAGSSTDTQYF. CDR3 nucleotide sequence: TGTGCCAGCAGCCAAGCAGGCTCTAGCACAGATACGCAGTATTTT.

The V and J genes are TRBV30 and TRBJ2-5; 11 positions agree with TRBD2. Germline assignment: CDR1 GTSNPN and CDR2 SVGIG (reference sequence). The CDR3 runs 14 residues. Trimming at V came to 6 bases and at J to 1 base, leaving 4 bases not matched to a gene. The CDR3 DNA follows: TGTGCCTGTTGGGGGACTAGCGGCCAAGAGACCCAGTACTTC. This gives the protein CACWGTSGQETQYF.

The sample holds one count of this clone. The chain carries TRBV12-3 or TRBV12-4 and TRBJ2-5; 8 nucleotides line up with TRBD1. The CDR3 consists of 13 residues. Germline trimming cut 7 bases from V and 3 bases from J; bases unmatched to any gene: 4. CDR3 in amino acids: CASTGQGEETQYF. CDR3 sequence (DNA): TGTGCCAGCACCGGACAGGGAGAAGAGACCCAGTACTTC.

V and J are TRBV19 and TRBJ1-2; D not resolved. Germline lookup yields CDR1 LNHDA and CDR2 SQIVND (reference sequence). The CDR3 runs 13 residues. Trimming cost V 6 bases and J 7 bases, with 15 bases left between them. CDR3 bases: TGTGCCAGTAGGAACAGCGGCGAAACTGGCTACACCTTC. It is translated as CASRNSGETGYTF.

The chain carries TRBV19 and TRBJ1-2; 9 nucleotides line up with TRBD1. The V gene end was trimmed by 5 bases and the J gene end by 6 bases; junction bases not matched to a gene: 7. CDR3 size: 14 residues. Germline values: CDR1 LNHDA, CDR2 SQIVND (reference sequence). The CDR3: CASSRDRDVNGYTF. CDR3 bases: TGTGCCAGTAGTCGGGACAGGGATGTTAATGGCTACACCTTC.

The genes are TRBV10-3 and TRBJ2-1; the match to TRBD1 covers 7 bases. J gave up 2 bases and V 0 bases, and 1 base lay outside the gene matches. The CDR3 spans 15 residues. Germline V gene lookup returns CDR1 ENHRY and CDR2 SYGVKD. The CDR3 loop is CAISESTGTYNEQFF. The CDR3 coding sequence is TGTGCCATCAGTGAGTCGACAGGGACCTACAATGAGCAGTTCTTC.

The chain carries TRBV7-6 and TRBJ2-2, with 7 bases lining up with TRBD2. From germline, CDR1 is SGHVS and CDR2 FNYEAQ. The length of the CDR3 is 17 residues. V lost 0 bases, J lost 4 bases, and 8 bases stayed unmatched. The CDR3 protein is CASSLAGGVRGTGELFF. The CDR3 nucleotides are TGTGCCAGCAGCTTAGCGGGGGGGGTTCGGGGCACCGGGGAGCTGTTTTTT.

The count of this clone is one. In DNA, the CDR3 is TGTGCCAGCGAGGGGGACAGGGCTTACGAGCAGTACTTC. Its protein is CASEGDRAYEQYF. V and J are TRBV2 and TRBJ2-7; TRBD1 matches at 9 bases. The length of the CDR3 is 13 residues. Losses at the gene ends were 8 bases for V and 4 bases for J; bases not matched to a gene: 6. The germline V gene encodes CDR1 SNHLY and CDR2 FYNNEI.

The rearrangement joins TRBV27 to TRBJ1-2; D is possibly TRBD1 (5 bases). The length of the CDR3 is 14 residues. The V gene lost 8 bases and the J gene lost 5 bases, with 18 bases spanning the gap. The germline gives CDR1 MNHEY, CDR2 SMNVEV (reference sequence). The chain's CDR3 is CASAGTTYPYGYTF. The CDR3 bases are TGTGCCAGCGCCGGGACTACGTACCCTTATGGCTACACCTTC.

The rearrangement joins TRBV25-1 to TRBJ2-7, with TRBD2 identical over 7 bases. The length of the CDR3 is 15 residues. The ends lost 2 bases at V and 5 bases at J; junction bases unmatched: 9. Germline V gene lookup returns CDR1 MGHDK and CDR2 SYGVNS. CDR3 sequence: CASSERGEGWNEQYF. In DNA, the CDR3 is TGTGCCAGCAGTGAACGGGGGGAGGGCTGGAACGAGCAGTACTTC.

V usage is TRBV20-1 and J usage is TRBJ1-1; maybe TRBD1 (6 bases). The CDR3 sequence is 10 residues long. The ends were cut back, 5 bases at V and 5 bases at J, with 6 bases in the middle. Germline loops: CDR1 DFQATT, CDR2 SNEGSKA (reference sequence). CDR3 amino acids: CSADRTEAFF. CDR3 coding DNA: TGCAGTGCTGACAGGACTGAAGCTTTCTTT.

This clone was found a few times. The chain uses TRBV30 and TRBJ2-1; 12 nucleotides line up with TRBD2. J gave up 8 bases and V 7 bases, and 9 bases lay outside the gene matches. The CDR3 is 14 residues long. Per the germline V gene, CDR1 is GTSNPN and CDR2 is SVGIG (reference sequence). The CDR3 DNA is TGTGCCTCTAGTCTAGCGGGAGGGCCGCATGAGCAGTTCTTC. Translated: CASSLAGGPHEQFF. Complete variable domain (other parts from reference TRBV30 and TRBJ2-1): SQTIHQWPATLVQPVGSPLSLECTVEGTSNPNLYWYRQAAGRGLQLLFYSVGIGQISSEVPQNLSASRPQDRQFILSSKKLLLSDSGFYLCASSLAGGPHEQFFGPGTRLTVL.